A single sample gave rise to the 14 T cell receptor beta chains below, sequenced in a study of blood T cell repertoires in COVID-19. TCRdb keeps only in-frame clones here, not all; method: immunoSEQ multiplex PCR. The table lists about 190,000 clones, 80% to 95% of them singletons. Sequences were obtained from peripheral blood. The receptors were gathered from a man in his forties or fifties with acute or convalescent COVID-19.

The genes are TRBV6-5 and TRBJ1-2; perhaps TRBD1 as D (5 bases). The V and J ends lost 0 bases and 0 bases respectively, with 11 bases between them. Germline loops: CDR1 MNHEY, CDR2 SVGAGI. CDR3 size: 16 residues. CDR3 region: CASSYSITRANYGYTF. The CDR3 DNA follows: TGTGCCAGCAGTTACTCGATTACCAGGGCTAACTATGGCTACACCTTC.

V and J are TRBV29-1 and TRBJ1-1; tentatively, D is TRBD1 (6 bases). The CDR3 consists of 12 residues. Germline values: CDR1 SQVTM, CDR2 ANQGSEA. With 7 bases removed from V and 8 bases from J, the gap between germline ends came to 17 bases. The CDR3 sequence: CSAWSGTPEAFF. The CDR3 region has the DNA TGCAGCGCCTGGAGCGGGACACCCGAAGCTTTCTTT.

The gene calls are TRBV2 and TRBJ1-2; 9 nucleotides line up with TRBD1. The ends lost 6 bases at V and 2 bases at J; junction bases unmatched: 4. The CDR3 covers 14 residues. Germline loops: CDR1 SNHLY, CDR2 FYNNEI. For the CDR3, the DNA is TGTGCCAGCAGGGACAGGGGAGGGAACTATGGCTACACCTTC. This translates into CASRDRGGNYGYTF. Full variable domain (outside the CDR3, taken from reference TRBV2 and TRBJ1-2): EPEVTQTPSHQVTQMGQEVILRCVPISNHLYFYWYRQILGQKVEFLVSFYNNEISEKSEIFDDQFSVERPDGSNFTLKIRSTKLEDSAMYFCASRDRGGNYGYTFGSGTRLTVV.

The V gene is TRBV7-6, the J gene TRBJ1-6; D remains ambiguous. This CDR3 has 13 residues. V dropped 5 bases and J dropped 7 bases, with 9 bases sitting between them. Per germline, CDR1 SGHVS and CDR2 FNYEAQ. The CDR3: CASSQLANSPLHF. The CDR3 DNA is TGTGCCAGCAGCCAACTCGCAAATTCACCCCTCCACTTT.

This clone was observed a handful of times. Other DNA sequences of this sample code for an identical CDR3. CDR3 loop: CASSVGPNTEAFF. CDR3 DNA: TGTGCCAGCAGCGTAGGGCCGAACACTGAAGCTTTCTTT. The J gene is TRBJ1-1, the V gene TRBV9; the D is unclear. V lost 0 bases, J lost 1 base, and 4 bases lay in between. The CDR3 extends over 13 amino acids. Germline CDR1 and CDR2: SGDLS and YYNGEE. Full variable domain (remainder filled in from reference TRBV9 and TRBJ1-1): DSGVTQTPKHLITATGQRVTLRCSPRSGDLSVYWYQQSLDQGLQFLIQYYNGEERAKGNILERFSAQQFPDLHSELNLSSLELGDSALYFCASSVGPNTEAFFGQGTRLTVV.

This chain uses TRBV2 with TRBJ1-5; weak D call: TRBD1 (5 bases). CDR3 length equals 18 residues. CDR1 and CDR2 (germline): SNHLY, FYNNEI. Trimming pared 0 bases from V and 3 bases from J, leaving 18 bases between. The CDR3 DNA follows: TGTGCCAGCAGTGAAGCGCTTTCGGGGGTGGGGAACAATCAGCCCCAGCATTTT. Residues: CASSEALSGVGNNQPQHF.

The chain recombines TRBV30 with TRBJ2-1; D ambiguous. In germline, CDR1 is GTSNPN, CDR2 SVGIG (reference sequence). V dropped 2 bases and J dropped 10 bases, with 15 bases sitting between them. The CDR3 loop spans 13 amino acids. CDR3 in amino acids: CAWSLHNVREQFF. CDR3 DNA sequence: TGTGCCTGGAGTCTACATAACGTCAGGGAGCAGTTCTTC. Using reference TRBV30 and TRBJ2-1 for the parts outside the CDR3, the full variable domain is SQTIHQWPATLVQPVGSPLSLECTVEGTSNPNLYWYRQAAGRGLQLLFYSVGIGQISSEVPQNLSASRPQDRQFILSSKKLLLSDSGFYLCAWSLHNVREQFFGPGTRLTVL.

The CDR3 DNA reads TGTGCCAGCAGTGAATACGGGGGGTTCGCAGATACGCAGTATTTT. This gives the protein CASSEYGGFADTQYF. The genes are TRBV6-1 and TRBJ2-3; 7 bases are a match to TRBD2. Germline lookup yields CDR1 MNHNS and CDR2 SASEGT. J was trimmed by 4 bases and V by 2 bases; bases with no gene match: 6. CDR3 length: 15 amino acids.

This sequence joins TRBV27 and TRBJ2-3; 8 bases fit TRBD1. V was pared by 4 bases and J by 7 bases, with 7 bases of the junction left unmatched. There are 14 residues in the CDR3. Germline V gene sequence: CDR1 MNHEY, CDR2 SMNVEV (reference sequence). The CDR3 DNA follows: TGTGCCAGCAGTTCCTCAGGGGGCGAGTATACGCAGTATTTT. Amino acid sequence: CASSSSGGEYTQYF.

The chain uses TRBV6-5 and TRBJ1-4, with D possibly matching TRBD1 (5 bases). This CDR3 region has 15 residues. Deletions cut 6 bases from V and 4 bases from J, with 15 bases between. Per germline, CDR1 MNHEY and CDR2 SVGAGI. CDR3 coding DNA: TGTGCCAGCAGATCTAACGGACAAATTAATGAAAAACTGTTTTTT. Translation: CASRSNGQINEKLFF.

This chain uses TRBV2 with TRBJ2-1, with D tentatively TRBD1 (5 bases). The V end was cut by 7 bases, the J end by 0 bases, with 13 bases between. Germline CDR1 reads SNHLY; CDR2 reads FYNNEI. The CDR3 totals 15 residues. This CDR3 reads CASTQGRSSYNEQFF. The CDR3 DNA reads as TGTGCCAGCACTCAGGGAAGGAGCTCCTACAATGAGCAGTTCTTC.

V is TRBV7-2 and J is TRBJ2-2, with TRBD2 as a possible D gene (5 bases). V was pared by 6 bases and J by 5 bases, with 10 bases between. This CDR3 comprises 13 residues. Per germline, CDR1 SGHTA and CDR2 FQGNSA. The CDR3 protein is CASSPQRTGELFF. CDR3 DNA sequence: TGTGCCAGCAGTCCGCAGCGGACCGGGGAGCTGTTTTTT.

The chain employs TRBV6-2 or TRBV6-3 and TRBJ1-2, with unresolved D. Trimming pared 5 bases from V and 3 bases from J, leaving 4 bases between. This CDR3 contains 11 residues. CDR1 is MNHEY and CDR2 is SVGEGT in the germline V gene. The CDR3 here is CASSPDYGYTF. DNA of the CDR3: TGTGCCAGCAGTCCCGACTATGGCTACACCTTC.

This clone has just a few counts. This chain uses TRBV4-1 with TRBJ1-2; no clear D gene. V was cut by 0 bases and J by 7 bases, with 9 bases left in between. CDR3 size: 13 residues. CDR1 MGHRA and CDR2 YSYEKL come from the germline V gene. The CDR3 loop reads CASSQDRVSGYTF. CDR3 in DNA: TGCGCCAGCAGCCAAGATCGTGTTAGTGGCTACACCTTC.